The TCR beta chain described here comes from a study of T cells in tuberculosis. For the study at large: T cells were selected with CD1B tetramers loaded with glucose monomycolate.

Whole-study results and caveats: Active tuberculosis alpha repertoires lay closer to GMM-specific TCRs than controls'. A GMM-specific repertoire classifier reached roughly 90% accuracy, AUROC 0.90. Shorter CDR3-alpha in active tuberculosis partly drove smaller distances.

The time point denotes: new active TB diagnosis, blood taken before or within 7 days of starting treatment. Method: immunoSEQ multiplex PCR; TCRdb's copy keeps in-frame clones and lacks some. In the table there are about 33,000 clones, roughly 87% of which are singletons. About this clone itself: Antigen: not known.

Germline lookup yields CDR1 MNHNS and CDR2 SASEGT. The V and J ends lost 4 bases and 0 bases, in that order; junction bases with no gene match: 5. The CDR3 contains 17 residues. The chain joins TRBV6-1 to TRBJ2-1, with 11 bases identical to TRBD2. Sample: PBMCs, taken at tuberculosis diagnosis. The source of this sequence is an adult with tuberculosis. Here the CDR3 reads CASSGTSGSRSYNEQFF. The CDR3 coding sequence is TGTGCCAGCAGTGGGACTAGCGGGTCGCGCTCCTACAATGAGCAGTTCTTC.